This entry concerns a single T cell receptor beta chain. The antigen is not known. These data belong to a study of OX40 agonist ivuxolimab in advanced cancers. At the level of the study: Patients with hepatocellular carcinoma, melanoma, renal cell or head and neck cancer made up the dose-escalation patients. Partial responses were achieved by three patients, of whom one had hepatocellular carcinoma and two had cutaneous melanoma. General observations from the study: Averaged across samples, CD8+ T cells carried more expanded clones than CD4+ did.

Produced via immunoSEQ multiplex PCR; TCRdb's table is partial and in-frame only. This sample has 35,000 to 50,000 clones, with approximately 83% found just once. Autoimmune disease history or systemic immunosuppression led to patient exclusion. This CDR3 comprises 17 residues. J lost 0 bases, V lost 4 bases, and 9 bases had no gene match. Germline lookup yields CDR1 MDHEN and CDR2 SYDVKM. This TCR derives from an adult with an advanced solid tumor such as melanoma, head and neck, liver or kidney cancer. This specimen consisted of CD4+ or CD8+ T cells sorted from blood, obtained in a trial of the OX40 agonist ivuxolimab. The rearrangement joins TRBV28 to TRBJ2-1; 7 bases are a match to TRBD1. The CDR3 bases are TGTGCCAGCAGTTCTTTAGGGGGCACCAGCTCCTACAATGAGCAGTTCTTC. It codes for CASSSLGGTSSYNEQFF.